The rows below give T cell receptor beta chains drawn from one sample of a study of T cell responses to AZD1222 COVID-19 vaccine. The protocol was immunoSEQ multiplex PCR, while the TCRdb copy is restricted to in-frame clones and leaves out a portion. The data show approximately 150,000 clones, with under 95% seen just once and roughly 4.4% held by the top ten. The sequences come from peripheral blood, collected on day 0 of MenACWY control vaccination. The receptors come from an adult in good health. Both conserved end residues are part of each CDR3. A D gene is named only where the DNA matches it firmly.

J: TRBJ2-3; D: .; V: TRBV7-2; CDR3: CASSLQNRGTDTQYF; DNA: TGTGCCAGCAGCTTACAAAACCGAGGGACAGATACGCAGTATTTT
J: TRBJ2-1; D: TRBD2; V: TRBV9; CDR3: CASSEGREREGRANEQFF; DNA: TGTGCCAGCAGCGAGGGGCGGGAGCGGGAGGGCCGGGCAAATGAGCAGTTCTTC
J: TRBJ2-4; D: TRBD1; V: TRBV28; CDR3: CASSLGTGVIAKNIQYF; DNA: TGTGCCAGCAGTTTAGGGACAGGGGTAATAGCCAAAAACATTCAGTACTTC
J: TRBJ2-5; D: .; V: TRBV3-1/TRBV3-2; CDR3: CASSQDPGVETQYF; DNA: TGTGCCAGCAGCCAAGATCCAGGCGTCGAGACCCAGTACTTC
J: TRBJ2-5; D: TRBD2; V: TRBV19; CDR3: CASSMASGSGQETQYF; DNA: TGTGCCAGTAGTATGGCTAGCGGGAGTGGGCAAGAGACCCAGTACTTC
J: TRBJ2-2; D: .; V: TRBV21-1; CDR3: CASAKRFF; DNA: TGTGCCAGCGCGAAAAGGTTTTTT
J: TRBJ2-3; D: TRBD2; V: TRBV9; CDR3: CASSVGISGSSTDTQYF; DNA: TGTGCCAGCAGCGTAGGAATTAGCGGGAGTTCTACAGATACGCAGTATTTT
J: TRBJ1-6; D: .; V: TRBV21-1; CDR3: CASSARQPGDSPLHF; DNA: TGTGCCAGCAGCGCCCGACAGCCGGGGGATTCACCCCTCCACTTT
J: TRBJ1-2; D: .; V: TRBV12-5; CDR3: CASGLTPNLASGYTF; DNA: TGTGCTAGTGGTTTGACGCCGAACTTGGCTAGCGGCTACACCTTC
J: TRBJ1-3; D: TRBD1; V: TRBV5-1; CDR3: CASSSRDRGNTIYF; DNA: TGCGCCAGCAGCTCCCGGGACAGAGGAAACACCATATATTTT
J: TRBJ1-4; D: .; V: TRBV11-2; CDR3: CASSSGWRTTNEKLFF; DNA: TGTGCCAGCAGCTCGGGGTGGCGGACAACTAATGAAAAACTGTTTTTT
J: TRBJ2-5; D: .; V: TRBV5-1; CDR3: CASSLARAIETQYF; DNA: TGCGCCAGCAGCTTGGCCAGGGCGATAGAGACCCAGTACTTC
J: TRBJ1-4; D: .; V: TRBV5-1; CDR3: CASSLNTAGSNEKLFF; DNA: TGCGCCAGCAGCTTGAACACGGCCGGGAGTAATGAAAAACTGTTTTTT
J: TRBJ1-2; D: TRBD1; V: TRBV15; CDR3: CATSAGQGASYGYTF; DNA: TGTGCCACCAGCGCGGGACAGGGGGCCTCCTATGGCTACACCTTC
J: TRBJ2-7; D: .; V: TRBV7-2; CDR3: CASSLGPQGYEQYF; DNA: TGTGCCAGCAGCTTGGGACCACAGGGCTACGAGCAGTACTTC
J: TRBJ1-5; D: .; V: TRBV6-2/TRBV6-3; CDR3: CASSYSAGSNQPQHF; DNA: TGTGCCAGCAGTTACTCAGCCGGATCCAATCAGCCCCAGCATTTT